These T cell receptor beta chains were read from a single sample in a study of early T cells in non-severe SARS-CoV-2 infection. MiXCR was run by TCRdb on the 5' RACE reads, yielding one entry per CDR3 protein. The sample lists tens of thousands of distinct CDR3 sequences; 5% to 6.5% were seen once. Source material: whole blood. The receptors derive from an adult who was a healthcare worker with PCR-confirmed SARS-CoV-2 infection or an uninfected control (not recorded which). Each CDR3 is given with its conserved first and last residue. The order of the fields is V gene, clone size, CDR3 length, J gene, D gene, CDR3 DNA, CDR3 protein. The D gene is left open where the match is weak. A clone size is listed for some rows: how often the clone was seen (once, few, many), or a class if it is expanded.

>TRBV10-3|many|14|TRBJ1-3|TRBD1
TGTGCCATCAGTGAGTCGACAGGGGACTGGGGATTGGATTTT
CAISESTGDWGLDF
>TRBV5-1|many|14|TRBJ2-3|TRBD1
TGCGCCAGCAGATCAGGACAGGGCGTGGATACGCAGTATTTT
CASRSGQGVDTQYF
>TRBV5-4|NA|14|TRBJ2-7|TRBD1
TGTGCCAGCAGCTTGGACAGACAGGGAATCGAGCAGTACTTC
CASSLDRQGIEQYF
>TRBV14|many|13|TRBJ1-6|NA
TGTGCCAGCAGCCAAGGACTTTACCTATCCCTCCACTTT
CASSQGLYLSLHF
>TRBV9|few|18|TRBJ2-2|TRBD2
TGTGCCAGCAGCGCCTCGACTAGCGGGAGATTGAACACCGGGGAGCTGTTTTTT
CASSASTSGRLNTGELFF
>TRBV18|many|12|TRBJ1-6|NA
TGTGCCAGCTCACCACCGGAGGGTCCCCTCCACTTT
CASSPPEGPLHF
>TRBV29-1|many|13|TRBJ1-1|NA
TGCAGCGTCAGTGGACGGTTGAACACTGAAGCTTTCTTT
CSVSGRLNTEAFF
>TRBV7-6|many|15|TRBJ2-7|NA
TGTGCCAGCAGCTTAACGGGGGAGGCCCCCTACGAGCAGTACTTC
CASSLTGEAPYEQYF
>TRBV5-1|many|16|TRBJ2-3|NA
TGCGCCAGCAGCTTCCAAGGCACGGGAAACACAGATACGCAGTATTTT
CASSFQGTGNTDTQYF
>TRBV3-1|many|13|TRBJ1-1|NA
TGTGCCAGCTGCCTCAGAGGGGGCACTGAAGCTTTCTTT
CASCLRGGTEAFF
>TRBV5-1|NA|12|TRBJ1-1|NA
TGCGCCAGCAGCTCGCATCTGGGAGCCGCTTTCTTT
CASSSHLGAAFF
>TRBV20-1|many|15|TRBJ2-3|TRBD1
TGCAGTGCTAGAGACGGAAGGGGGCGAGCAGATACGCAGTATTTT
CSARDGRGRADTQYF
>TRBV12-5|NA|18|TRBJ1-6|NA
TGTGCTAGTGCCCAGTCGACCCTACAGGTCCCCAATAATTCACCCCTCCACTTT
CASAQSTLQVPNNSPLHF
>TRBV19|many|14|TRBJ1-5|NA
TGTGCCAGTAAGACGGGTAGAGAGGAACAGCCCCAGCATTTT
CASKTGREEQPQHF
>TRBV5-5|large|15|TRBJ2-3|NA
TGTGCCAGCAGCTTGAAACGGGGGAGCGCAGATACGCAGTATTTT
CASSLKRGSADTQYF
>TRBV5-1|few|17|TRBJ2-5|TRBD2
TGCGCCAGCAGCCGGGGGCGGACCGGACTAGCGGTTGCAACCCAGTACTTC
CASSRGRTGLAVATQYF
>TRBV9|many|17|TRBJ1-1|TRBD1
TGTGCCAGCAGCGCCCGACAGGGGTTGGGTTACGACACTGAAGCTTTCTTT
CASSARQGLGYDTEAFF
>TRBV7-2|many|13|TRBJ2-1|NA
TGTGCCAGCAGCTCCAGCGGCGTTTTAGAGCAGTTCTTC
CASSSSGVLEQFF
>TRBV10-2|NA|16|TRBJ2-1|NA
TGCGCCAGCAGTGAGAACAGGATCAGCTCCTACAATGAGCAGTTCTTC
CASSENRISSYNEQFF
>TRBV3-1|few|14|TRBJ1-1|NA
TGTGCCAGCAGCGTCAGTCTGGGGTCCTCTGAAGCTTTCTTT
CASSVSLGSSEAFF
>TRBV6-5|many|17|TRBJ1-6|NA
TGTGCCAGCAGTTCGTCGGGGTGGATAGAGGGAAATTCACCCCTCCACTTT
CASSSSGWIEGNSPLHF
>TRBV6-5|NA|15|TRBJ2-7|TRBD1
TGTGCCAGCAGTTACCGGGACAGCAAAGCCTACGAGCAGTACTTC
CASSYRDSKAYEQYF
>TRBV13|many|14|TRBJ1-1|NA
TGTGCCAGCAGCTTAGAACTAGGGGTTACTGAAGCTTTCTTT
CASSLELGVTEAFF
>TRBV18|NA|13|TRBJ1-4|NA
TGTGCCAGCTCACCACCGACCCTTGAAAAACTGTTTTTT
CASSPPTLEKLFF
>TRBV6-2/TRBV6-3|few|12|TRBJ2-3|NA
TGTGCCAGCAGACGAGAGGAGGCTACGCAGTATTTT
CASRREEATQYF
>TRBV20-1|many|14|TRBJ2-1|NA
TGCAGTGCTAAACCCCCGACAGTTTACAATGAGCAGTTCTTC
CSAKPPTVYNEQFF
>TRBV5-6|many|16|TRBJ2-3|NA
TGTGCCAGCAGCTTGGGGACTCATCCTAGCACAGATACGCAGTATTTT
CASSLGTHPSTDTQYF
>TRBV20-1|many|11|TRBJ2-1|NA
TGCAGTGCGCCCTCCTACAATGAGCAGTTCTTC
CSAPSYNEQFF
>TRBV7-6|many|14|TRBJ2-3|NA
TGTGCCAGCAGCCCCATACAGGCGTCAGATACGCAGTATTTT
CASSPIQASDTQYF
>TRBV7-8|many|14|TRBJ2-7|NA
TGTGCCAGCAGCTTCACACTAGGGCTCTACGAGCAGTACTTC
CASSFTLGLYEQYF
>TRBV13|many|16|TRBJ2-1|NA
TGTGCCAGCAGCTTAGTCGTGGATAGCTCCTACAATGAGCAGTTCTTC
CASSLVVDSSYNEQFF
>TRBV27|many|16|TRBJ1-2|TRBD1
TGTGCCAGCAGTTCCTGGATTCAGACAGGGGGCCCAGGGTACACCTTC
CASSSWIQTGGPGYTF
>TRBV10-3|medium-sized|14|TRBJ2-5|NA
TGTGCCATCAGCTCCGGCGGCTCCCAAGAGACCCAGTACTTC
CAISSGGSQETQYF
>TRBV20-1|NA|13|TRBJ2-7|TRBD1
TGCAGTGCCAGGGGGGACAGGATCTACGAGCAGTACTTC
CSARGDRIYEQYF
>TRBV27|medium-sized|16|TRBJ1-4|NA
TGTGCCAGTAAACGGCCAGGGAGTTTCCGGGACGAAAAACTGTTTTTT
CASKRPGSFRDEKLFF
>TRBV10-3|NA|13|TRBJ1-5|NA
TGTGCCACCTGGGGTCGATGGAATCAGCCCCAGCATTTT
CATWGRWNQPQHF
>TRBV20-1|many|12|TRBJ1-1|NA
TGCAGTGCTTCCGGGACTGGAGGTGAAGCTTTCTTT
CSASGTGGEAFF
>TRBV27|few|14|TRBJ2-7|TRBD2
TGTGCCAGCGGGCAGGGAGGGCACCCCTACGAGCAGTACTTC
CASGQGGHPYEQYF
>TRBV9|NA|16|TRBJ2-5|TRBD2
TGTGCCAGCAGCCCCCCCGGGCGGGGGGCTTTTGAGACCCAGTACTTC
CASSPPGRGAFETQYF
>TRBV5-1|many|15|TRBJ2-1|NA
TGCGCCAGCAGTCAAACTTGGGGCGGAACAAATGAGCAGTTCTTC
CASSQTWGGTNEQFF
>TRBV5-1|many|13|TRBJ2-1|TRBD2
TGCGCCAGCAGCTTTACTAGCGGGGATGAGCAGTTCTTC
CASSFTSGDEQFF
>TRBV18|many|12|TRBJ2-3|NA
TGTGCCAGCTCACGCAGCACAGATACGCAGTATTTT
CASSRSTDTQYF
>TRBV6-1|once|14|TRBJ2-7|TRBD1
TGTGCCAGTTGGGTCGGCGGACAGGACTACGAGCAGTACTTC
CASWVGGQDYEQYF
>TRBV5-1|NA|15|TRBJ1-1|NA
TGCGCCAGCAGCTTGGGAAAGGGGTGGACGACTGAAGCTTTCTTT
CASSLGKGWTTEAFF
>TRBV28|NA|11|TRBJ2-7|NA
TGTGCCAGCAGTTCCACCTGGTGGCAGTACTTC
CASSSTWWQYF
>TRBV4-3|many|16|TRBJ2-5|TRBD1
TGCGCCAGCAGCCCGGGCGACAGGGACCTACAAGAGACCCAGTACTTC
CASSPGDRDLQETQYF
>TRBV9|NA|13|TRBJ2-4|NA
TGTGCCAGAATCGGTCAAGCCAAAAACATTCAGTACTTC
CARIGQAKNIQYF
>TRBV6-4|many|15|TRBJ2-1|NA
TGTGCCAGCAGTGACGAGGACAAGGGGCCCAATGAGCAGTTCTTC
CASSDEDKGPNEQFF
>TRBV9|NA|13|TRBJ2-1|NA
TGTGCCAGCAGCGTACAGGGGAGTGGTGAGCAGTTCTTC
CASSVQGSGEQFF
>TRBV12-3/TRBV12-4|NA|14|TRBJ2-5|NA
TGTGCCAGCAGTTTATCCGGGGGACAAGAGACCCAGTACTTC
CASSLSGGQETQYF
>TRBV10-3|many|15|TRBJ2-2|NA
TGTGCCATCAGTGGGCCGACTAAGTCCACCGGGGAGCTGTTTTTT
CAISGPTKSTGELFF
>TRBV7-9|many|15|TRBJ2-7|TRBD1
TGTGCCAGCAGCCCCAAGGACAGGCCGGCCTACGAGCAGTACTTC
CASSPKDRPAYEQYF
>TRBV6-2/TRBV6-3|NA|15|TRBJ1-2|NA
TGTGCCAGCAGTCGCCGGCCGACAGCAAGCGATGGCTACACCTTC
CASSRRPTASDGYTF
>TRBV19|few|15|TRBJ2-2|NA
TGTGCCAGTATCGTCGACCCCGCGAACACCGGGGAGCTGTTTTTT
CASIVDPANTGELFF